This entry is about one T cell receptor beta chain. Its target is unknown. CDR3 size: 17 residues. Germline V CDR1 and CDR2: SGHRS, YFSETQ. V lost 4 bases to trimming and J lost 0 bases; unmatched junction nucleotides: 9. The data are from a study of long-term antiretroviral therapy in people with HIV. Run at survey level, the immunoSEQ assay was version v3.0. The protocol was immunoSEQ multiplex PCR, while the TCRdb copy is restricted to in-frame clones and leaves out a portion. The sample carries around 20,000 clones, roughly 78% recorded once. Whole-study results and caveats: CDR3 length ranges were narrower in HIV repertoires than in controls. Upon ART, diversity increased but remained lower than transplant donor controls. Regardless of time point, clones expanded before ART dominated the repertoire.

The chain has TRBV5-1 and TRBJ2-7, with 11 bases matching TRBD2. The sequence came from a woman aged 35 to 49 with HIV. The sequencing here drew on unsorted PBMCs, taken at the start of antiretroviral therapy, before treatment. The CDR3 DNA reads as TGCGCCAGCAGCGCCGGACTAGCGGGCGAGAGCTCCTACGAGCAGTACTTC. Its protein product is CASSAGLAGESSYEQYF.